This T cell receptor beta chain was sequenced during a study of tumor-infiltrating lymphocytes in oesophageal squamous cell carcinoma. TCRdb independently ran MiXCR on the PCR reads; one entry per CDR3 protein. This sample carries 23,000 or so distinct CDR3 sequences, approximately 35% of them seen once, and the ten largest clones take about 20%. This clonotype was obtained from a female donor with esophageal squamous cell carcinoma. The source material was esophageal tumor tissue.

The CDR3 DNA reads TGTGCCAGCAGCTTAGACGGGGGAGGTCTCCACGAGCAGTACTTC. Translating gives CASSLDGGGLHEQYF. The chain is built from TRBV7-2 and TRBJ2-6; D is possibly TRBD2 (6 bases). The DNA end favors TRBJ2-7, so the J call may be wrong. This CDR3 comprises 15 residues. From germline, CDR1 is SGHTA and CDR2 FQGNSA.